The T cell receptor beta chain under discussion was sequenced for a study of T cell responses to AZD1222 COVID-19 vaccine. General study findings and limits: Repertoire sampling happened only post peak T cell response. Seropositive at baseline were only 5 to 7 AZD1222 recipients. Two AZD1222 administrations were followed by greater Spike-specific TCR breadth and depth. Females made up more of the donors, who were largely white British, and clonal diversity may have come out too low.

Measured with immunoSEQ multiplex PCR; TCRdb has only the in-frame clones, and not every one. The sample has more than 150,000 clones, about 91% seen once. To note about this clone: Its antigen is currently unknown.

Specimen: peripheral blood, collected 28 days after the second AZD1222 dose. The clonotype was recovered from an adult who received the AZD1222 COVID-19 vaccine.

Written as DNA, the CDR3 is TGTGCCAGCAGCCGCTACTACGAGCAGTACTTC. Translating gives CASSRYYEQYF. The rearrangement uses TRBV11-2 and TRBJ2-7; D is unclear. V was trimmed by 5 bases and J by 3 bases, leaving 5 bases between them. The CDR3 consists of 11 residues. The V gene's germline CDR1 is SGHAT and CDR2 FQNNGV.